A selection of T cell receptor beta chains follows, all from one sample in a study of blood T cell repertoires in COVID-19. TCRdb's copy holds only in-frame clones and misses some; the assay was immunoSEQ multiplex PCR. This table holds approximately 64,000 clones, more than 75% found once. Input material: peripheral blood. These receptors came from a woman aged 70-85 years with acute or convalescent COVID-19. Each CDR3 is given with its conserved first and last residue. Fields, in order: D gene, clone size, J gene, V gene, CDR3 DNA, CDR3 protein. The D gene is left open where the match is weak. For some rows the clone size is stated as once, few or many, or as a class when expanded; others skip it.

>TRBD2|.|TRBJ2-7|TRBV11-2
TGTGCCAGCAGCTTTGGTTCTAGCGGGGGCCTTTACGAGCAGTACTTC
CASSFGSSGGLYEQYF
>.|.|TRBJ2-3|TRBV4-3
TGCGCCAGCAGCCAAGAGGCCTCTAGCACAGATACGCAGTATTTT
CASSQEASSTDTQYF
>.|.|TRBJ2-7|TRBV18
TGTGCCAGCTCACCACGATTACCGAAGTTCGCCAGGGGCGAGCAGTACTTC
CASSPRLPKFARGEQYF
>TRBD1|.|TRBJ2-1|TRBV24-1
TGTGCCACCAGTGAATCGACAGGGGGCTCCTACAATGAGCAGTTCTTC
CATSESTGGSYNEQFF
>TRBD1|few|TRBJ1-1|TRBV30
TGTGCCTGGAGCCTGGGACAGGGAAACACTGAAGCTTTCTTT
CAWSLGQGNTEAFF
>.|once|TRBJ1-4|TRBV19
TGTGCCAGTATGGCAGCAACTAATGAAAAACTGTTTTTT
CASMAATNEKLFF
>TRBD1|.|TRBJ2-7|TRBV5-1
TGCGCCAGCAGCTTGGGACAGGGGGTAGGCGAGCAGTACTTC
CASSLGQGVGEQYF
>.|.|TRBJ2-7|TRBV2
TGTGCCAGCCTTTCCAGGGTCTGGCACGAGCAGTACTTC
CASLSRVWHEQYF
>TRBD1|few|TRBJ1-1|TRBV5-4
TGTGCCAGCAGCACCGACAGGGGGCTTGAAGCTTTCTTT
CASSTDRGLEAFF
>.|.|TRBJ2-5|TRBV29-1
TGCAGCGTTGTGTCCTTCCAAGAGACCCAGTACTTC
CSVVSFQETQYF
>TRBD1|many|TRBJ1-1|TRBV28
TGTGCCAGCAGTCCAATGGGCGGACAGGGGGTTAACACTGAAGCTTTCTTT
CASSPMGGQGVNTEAFF
>.|.|TRBJ1-1|TRBV7-2
TGTGCCAGCAGCGACACCGGGACAAAAGCTTTCTTT
CASSDTGTKAFF
>TRBD1|few|TRBJ1-3|TRBV6-1
TGTGCCAGCAGAGAACCCCCCGGGACAGGGCAAAACACCATATATTTT
CASREPPGTGQNTIYF
>TRBD2|once|TRBJ2-1|TRBV11-3
TGTGCCAGCAGCTCCGGGACTAGCGGGGGGGCCATAGATGAGCAGTTCTTC
CASSSGTSGGAIDEQFF